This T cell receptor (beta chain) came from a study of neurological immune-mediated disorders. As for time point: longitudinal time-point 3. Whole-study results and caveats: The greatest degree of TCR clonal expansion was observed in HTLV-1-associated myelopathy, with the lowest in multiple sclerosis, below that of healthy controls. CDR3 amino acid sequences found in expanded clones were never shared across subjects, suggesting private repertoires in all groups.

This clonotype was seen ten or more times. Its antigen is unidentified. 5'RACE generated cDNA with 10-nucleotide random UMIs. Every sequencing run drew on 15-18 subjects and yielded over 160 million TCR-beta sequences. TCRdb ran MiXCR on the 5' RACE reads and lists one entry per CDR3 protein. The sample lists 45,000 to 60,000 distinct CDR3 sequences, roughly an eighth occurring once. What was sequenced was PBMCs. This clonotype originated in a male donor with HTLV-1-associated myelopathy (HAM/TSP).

CDR3 region: CASSSRAGTGYTF. CDR3 sequence (DNA): TGTGCCAGCAGTTCTCGCGCAGGCACTGGCTACACCTTC. The chain links TRBV27 to TRBJ1-2; D gene unclear. Germline CDR1 is MNHEY and CDR2 is SMNVEV (reference sequence). The CDR3 covers 13 residues. V lost 4 bases to trimming and J lost 7 bases, with 13 bases between them.